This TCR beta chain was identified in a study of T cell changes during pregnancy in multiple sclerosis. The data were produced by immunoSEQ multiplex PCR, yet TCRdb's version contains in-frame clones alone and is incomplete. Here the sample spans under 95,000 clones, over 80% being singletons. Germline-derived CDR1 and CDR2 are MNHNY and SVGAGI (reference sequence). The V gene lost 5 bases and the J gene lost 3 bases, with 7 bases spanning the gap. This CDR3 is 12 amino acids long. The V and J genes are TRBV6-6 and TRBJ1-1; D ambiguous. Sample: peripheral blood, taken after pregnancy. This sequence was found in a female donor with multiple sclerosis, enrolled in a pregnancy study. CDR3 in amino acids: CASSPEDTEAFF. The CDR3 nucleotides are TGTGCCAGCAGTCCTGAGGACACTGAAGCTTTCTTT.